The rows below give T cell receptor beta chains drawn from one sample of a study of breast tumors, draining lymph nodes, adjacent tissues. TCRdb re-derived calls from the multiplex PCR reads in MiXCR, one entry per CDR3 protein. The sample holds 150,000 to 250,000 distinct CDR3 sequences, approximately 31% seen once. The specimen sequenced was axillary lymph node tissue. Receptor source: a female donor with breast cancer. Some clones in this sample may be carry-over from other donors' samples. The CDR3 runs from the conserved cysteine through the conserved F or W. Each record gives: V gene, J gene, CDR3 protein.

TRBV7-6	TRBJ1-5	CASSLATGPQHF
TRBV4-3	TRBJ1-6	CASSPLTGSSPLHF
TRBV2	TRBJ1-3	CASNPNSDSGNTIYF
TRBV20-1	TRBJ2-5	CSAPGGGGGRDQETQYF
TRBV12-3/TRBV12-4	TRBJ1-3	CASTRGRGRLGNTIYF
TRBV5-1	TRBJ1-2	CASSLVVGDYGYTF
TRBV4-1	TRBJ1-2	CASSQEDLGGYGYTF
TRBV6-5	TRBJ2-7	CASKGGTGYNEQYF
TRBV5-1	TRBJ1-1	CASSLDMGEAFF
TRBV19	TRBJ2-3	CASSPGTLPNEQYF
TRBV19	TRBJ2-1	CASSYPSSYNEQFF
TRBV5-1	TRBJ1-2	CASSIPGSYGYTF
TRBV6-5	TRBJ1-5	CASSLGGSSSNQPQHF
TRBV20-1	TRBJ2-2	CSARATLGVPGELFF
TRBV9	TRBJ2-2	CASSVGDRGRELFF
TRBV7-2	TRBJ2-5	CASSLLRETQYF
TRBV5-5	TRBJ2-7	CASSFSREPPREQYF
TRBV18	TRBJ1-2	CASSPSDSPPPDGYTF
TRBV29-1	TRBJ2-3	CSVDSDGNTDTQYF
TRBV18	TRBJ2-3	CASSQLAGPTDTQYF
TRBV20-1	TRBJ2-1	CSTRYTWALSNEQFF
TRBV7-9	TRBJ2-5	CASSLASAGTKETQYF
TRBV19	TRBJ1-5	CASSLAEGTSQHF
TRBV7-8	TRBJ1-3	CASSLREGTGNTIYF
TRBV13	TRBJ2-7	CASSISGGSAERYF
TRBV7-9	TRBJ2-1	CASSPWWGGSYNEQFF
TRBV20-1	TRBJ2-7	CSARDFRAGGYEQYF
TRBV15	TRBJ2-5	CARQWGETQYF
TRBV20-1	TRBJ2-7	CSASVSGRLSYEQYF
TRBV11-2	TRBJ2-5	CASSLGLAAPAQYF
TRBV6-2/TRBV6-3	TRBJ2-7	CASIAGPGPYEQYF
TRBV7-2	TRBJ1-3	CASSIRQGRNTIYF
TRBV20-1	TRBJ2-5	CSAPQGKMQETQYF
TRBV6-5	TRBJ2-7	CASSQPGQGGEQYF
TRBV11-2	TRBJ2-5	CASSVDRGGLAGQETQYF
TRBV24-1	TRBJ2-2	CATESTAWNTGELFF
TRBV2	TRBJ2-3	CASRLSGVAQYF
TRBV6-2/TRBV6-3	TRBJ1-6	CASSRTDSPLHF
TRBV29-1	TRBJ1-2	CSVEAGYYGYTF
TRBV6-1	TRBJ1-5	CASSGATGDYQPQHF
TRBV20-1	TRBJ2-3	CSASRVAGGEDTQYF
TRBV19	TRBJ2-2	CASRSTASNTGELFF
TRBV29-1	TRBJ2-7	CSVPASSGPRDEQYF
TRBV19	TRBJ2-1	CASSRLEDEQFF
TRBV20-1	TRBJ2-6	CSASLGSGANVLTF
TRBV7-2	TRBJ1-2	CASSLGGGYGYTF
TRBV11-2	TRBJ2-3	CASSAQGLDADTQYF